These 14 T cell receptor beta chains originate from one sample sequenced in a study of CD8 T cells in ankylosing spondylitis. One entry per CDR3 protein results from TCRdb running MiXCR on the 5' RACE reads. The repertoire consists of about 160,000 distinct CDR3 sequences, with roughly 44% occurring once and the leading ten covering roughly 15%. Sequenced input: synovial fluid, either unsorted or a sorted T cell fraction (not recorded which). The receptors derive from a male donor with ankylosing spondylitis.

V gene TRBV12-3 or TRBV12-4 combines with J gene TRBJ2-1; no firm D call. This CDR3 has 12 residues. V dropped 3 bases and J dropped 10 bases, with 10 bases sitting between them. This CDR3 is CASSFWLQEQFF. The CDR3 bases are TGTGCCAGCAGTTTCTGGTTGCAGGAGCAGTTCTTC.

This clonotype was detected only a few times. This chain connects TRBV12-3 or TRBV12-4 to TRBJ2-1, with TRBD1 matching 8 bases. There are 20 residues in the CDR3. Trimming cost V 4 bases and J 0 bases; bases outside gene matches: 17. DNA of the CDR3: TGTGCCAGCAGTTCCCCTTTCGGGACAGGACTCCTAAGCTCCTACAATGAGCAGTTCTTC. Its translation: CASSSPFGTGLLSSYNEQFF.

The chain combines TRBV6-5 with TRBJ2-7, with 8 bases matching TRBD2. In germline, CDR1 is MNHEY, CDR2 SVGAGI. The V and J ends lost 4 bases and 7 bases, in that order; junction bases with no gene match: 15. This CDR3 comprises 16 residues. CDR3 sequence: CASSLNPGAGGDEQYF. The CDR3 nucleotides are TGTGCCAGCAGTTTGAACCCCGGGGCGGGAGGTGATGAGCAGTACTTC.

This chain links TRBV7-6 with TRBJ2-3; D remains ambiguous. Trimming removed 0 bases at V and 4 bases at J, with 8 bases between. This CDR3 contains 14 residues. Germline lookup yields CDR1 SGHVS and CDR2 FNYEAQ. CDR3 in amino acids: CASSLAYLPDTQYF. The CDR3 DNA reads TGTGCCAGCAGCTTAGCGTATCTCCCAGATACGCAGTATTTT.

This clonotype showed up just a few times. The chain couples TRBV4-2 to TRBJ1-1, with D uncertain. Trimming removed 6 bases from V and 7 bases from J, with 9 bases in between. This CDR3 spans 11 amino acids. The germline CDR1 and CDR2 sequences are LGHNA and YNFKEQ. The CDR3 region is CASRTSYEAFF. As DNA, the CDR3 is TGTGCCAGCAGAACATCCTATGAAGCTTTCTTT.

The chain has TRBV28 and TRBJ2-5; 11 bases are shared with TRBD2. Trimming took 3 bases from V and 5 from J; bases not matched to a gene: 14. The CDR3 runs 18 residues. Germline CDR1 is MDHEN and CDR2 is SYDVKM. The CDR3 coding sequence is TGTGCCAGCAGTTTGGCGCTAGCGGGAGGCCTTGGGATGGAGACCCAGTACTTC. This encodes CASSLALAGGLGMETQYF.

This clonotype was counted a few times. In DNA form, the CDR3 reads TGTGCCAGCAGCCAAGAGTGGGACTTCTCCTACGAGCAGTACTTC. Amino acid sequence: CASSQEWDFSYEQYF. The genes are TRBV4-2 and TRBJ2-7, with D maybe TRBD2 (6 bases). The CDR3 is made up of 15 amino acids. Germline V gene sequence: CDR1 LGHNA, CDR2 YNFKEQ. V shed 0 bases and J shed 0 bases, with 9 bases lying between them.

V is TRBV7-4 and J is TRBJ2-7; maybe TRBD1 (5 bases). With 1 base removed from V and 5 bases from J, the gap between germline ends came to 15 bases. This CDR3 is 15 amino acids long. CDR1 is SGHVT and CDR2 is SQSDAQ in the germline V gene. CDR3 nucleotide sequence: TGTGCCAGCAGCTTAGTAGTACAGGAAATCCACGAGCAGTACTTC. Amino acid sequence: CASSLVVQEIHEQYF. The variable domain in full, completed from reference TRBV7-4 and TRBJ2-7, reads GAGVSQSPRYKVAKRGRDVALRCDSISGHVTLYWYRQTLGQGSEVLTYSQSDAQRDKSGRPSGRFSAERPERSVSTLKIQRTEQGDSAVYLCASSLVVQEIHEQYFGPGTRLTVT.

The chain couples TRBV11-2 to TRBJ1-2, with 7 nucleotides matching TRBD1. The germline CDR1 and CDR2 sequences are SGHAT and FQNNGV. With V trimmed by 1 base and J by 2 bases, 10 bases remained unmatched. The CDR3 length is 17 residues. CDR3 loop: CASSLGYPEGANYGYTF. CDR3 coding DNA: TGTGCCAGCAGCTTAGGGTACCCCGAGGGGGCGAACTATGGCTACACCTTC.

The CDR3 DNA reads TGTGCCAGCCATGATCGGCCAAAGGTGCGGAAGAGCTCCTACAATGAGCAGTTCTTC. It codes for CASHDRPKVRKSSYNEQFF. The chain combines TRBV27 with TRBJ2-1; D not certain. From germline, CDR1 is MNHEY and CDR2 SMNVEV (reference sequence). V was pared by 8 bases and J by 0 bases, with 26 bases between. This CDR3 region has 19 residues.

The rearrangement uses TRBV4-3 and TRBJ1-2; TRBD1 matches at 8 bases. The CDR3 contains 15 residues. In germline, CDR1 is LGHNA, CDR2 YSLEER. The ends lost 2 bases at V and 3 bases at J; junction bases unmatched: 5. The CDR3 DNA follows: TGCGCCAGCAGCCAACTGACAGGGGCGGACTATGGCTACACCTTC. Its protein product is CASSQLTGADYGYTF.

The chain is built from TRBV5-1 and TRBJ2-7; TRBD2 is a possible D gene (5 bases). Germline assignment: CDR1 SGHRS and CDR2 YFSETQ. The CDR3 runs 11 residues. Between the trimmed V and J ends, which lost 6 bases and 5 bases, there was a span of 9 bases. The CDR3 sequence is CASNRGNEQYF. CDR3 in DNA: TGCGCCAGCAACAGAGGGAACGAGCAGTACTTC.

V usage is TRBV11-2 and J usage is TRBJ2-3, with 15 bases that match TRBD2. Germline V gene lookup returns CDR1 SGHAT and CDR2 FQNNGV. This CDR3 has 19 amino acids. V shed 5 bases and J 3 bases; nucleotides not matched to a gene: 12. The CDR3 bases are TGTGCCAGCAGCCGACGGACTAGCGGGAGGGTTTTGTCTACAGATACGCAGTATTTT. Its protein product is CASSRRTSGRVLSTDTQYF.

There are many counts of this clonotype. The gene calls are TRBV27 and TRBJ2-1, with D perhaps being TRBD1 or TRBD2 (5 bases each). This CDR3 region has 14 residues. The V and J ends lost 1 base and 6 bases respectively, with 10 bases between them. The germline CDR1 and CDR2 sequences are MNHEY and SMNVEV (reference sequence). CDR3 region: CASSLWDGLNEQFF. CDR3 in DNA: TGTGCCAGCAGTTTATGGGACGGGCTCAATGAGCAGTTCTTC.